This TCR beta chain was sequenced for a study of low-dose radiotherapy and immunotherapy resistance in tumors. In the study overall: It was 1 Gy per fraction every two weeks that Cohort 2 received, adding up to 13 Gy over 26 weeks. Cyclophosphamide went in intravenously at 200 mg/m2 every two weeks, one day before radiation and immunotherapy.

Germline loops: CDR1 ENHRY, CDR2 SYGVKD. Trimming shortened V by 5 bases and J by 0 bases, and 9 bases separated the two germline ends. This CDR3 contains 14 residues. This clonotype was observed at least ten times. TRAV- and TRBV-specific primers, spanning alpha and beta chains, primed first-strand cDNA. The authors ran 20 PCR cycles to amplify TCRs with a constant-region primer and V-primer adapter. By in vitro transcription, the isolated mRNA was amplified. TCRdb reprocessed the reads with MiXCR, giving one entry per CDR3 protein. There are more than 45,000 distinct CDR3 sequences in the sample; 25% occur only once, and 5.5% to 6.5% lies in the top ten. Time point in this sample: before trial treatment.

The TCR sequence derives from a male donor with prostate cancer. The input for sequencing was PBMCs, taken before treatment. This chain joins TRBV10-3 and TRBJ2-3; weak D call: TRBD2 (5 bases). DNA of the CDR3: TGTGCCATCAGTAGCGGCTTTAGCACAGATACGCAGTATTTT. Translated: CAISSGFSTDTQYF.